The sequence of this TCR beta chain was determined in a study of shared clonotypes between healthy human individuals (dated by TCRdb to the early 2020s). About the full investigation: A few men and a couple of women, aged 18 to 49 years, made up the cohort. For each donor, three plates each were used for CD4 naive and CD4 memory, two plates were used for CD8 naive, and one plate was used for CD8 memory. To estimate repertoire size and how much clonotype sharing occurs between individuals, the study deeply sequenced the blood TCR repertoires of five healthy adults. Different laboratories and diverse techniques were used to prepare libraries and sequence TCR repertoires, to increase sequencing depth and limit assay-specific biases. Each donor's leukapheresis produced roughly between roughly 0.9 and 9 billion PBMCs. Overall study results and their limits: Based on pairwise subsampling, the degree of clonotype sharing among donors was expected to be affected by sequencing depth. Estimated clonotype richness was generally larger for naive than for memory subsets. Compared with non-shared clonotypes, the clonotypes found in all four sorted-subset donors had higher generation probabilities. Rarefaction of sorted-subset datasets indicated incomplete sequencing despite the large sequencing depth. Across a few donors, 4.5% to 6.5% of naive CD4, approximately 3.6% of naive CD8, approximately 2.5% of memory CD4, and approximately 0.42% of memory CD8 clonotypes were shared. Because the study included only a small number of donors, the genetic and exposure-history diversity represented was limited. Only blood was sampled, and tissue TCR repertoires likely differ from those in blood.

Using the deep immunoSEQ assay, multiplex PCR amplified TCR CDR3 regions from genomic DNA. For each cell subset, the extracted genomic DNA was distributed evenly across all wells of several immunoSEQ 96-well plates, and each plate served as one replicate. For sorted subsets, each replicate PCR was loaded with approximately 190 ng genomic DNA, equivalent to some 27,000 T cell genomes. Purified libraries were measured with a Qubit 3.0 fluorometer, size-checked on a Bioanalyzer 2100, and measured again with the KAPA Library Quantification kit. Every immunoSEQ 96-well plate was sequenced on a separate single-read 150-cycle Illumina NextSeq 550 flow cell. In the source study's methods: Because the immunoSEQ output held only junctional sequences and lacked quality scores, the filtering could not match the filtering applied to full-length reads. To assign V/J genes and CDR3, sequences were annotated using PyIR, a Python wrapper for IgBLAST v1.9, with IMGT germline references. Reads with weak V/J assignments (E-value above 1e-6), missing CDR3, stop codons, out-of-frame junctions, or ambiguous translated residues were removed. V3J clonotypes were defined by identical inferred V gene, J gene, and CDR3 amino acid sequence. To compute the percentage overlap between repertoires, the number of shared unique clonotypes was divided by the size of the smaller repertoire. Repertoire richness was assessed with RTK rarefaction, the Chao1 estimator, and Recon v2.1 estimates of unobserved clonotypes. Generation probabilities were computed with OLGA for all TCRbeta clonotypes obtained by the gDNA method from several donors. TCRdb limited this immuneACCESS table to in-frame rearrangements with V and J called. A share of clones is missing; checked studies link under half to unresolved V genes, and the rest is unexplained. V and J calls and clone size come straight from that table; D and trimming were deduced from the DNA. For this sample the table gives hundreds of thousands of clones, of which approximately 79% were detected only once. The ten largest make up less than 2% of the sample.

This clone has just a few counts. Its antigen specificity is not known. Qualities for individual bases were not recorded, and no much larger clone is one base off. V was cut back by 0 bases and J by 0 bases, leaving a gap of 5 bases between them. From the cysteine up to the phenylalanine, the CDR3 has a length of 15 residues. Of all the DNA, just the CDR3 is kept, 45 bases in frame from base 1. The germline V gene encodes CDR1 MNHNY and CDR2 SVGAGI (reference sequence). The donors were healthy, HIV-negative adults who had no recently reported acute infections or vaccinations. All donors were Caucasian adults living in Nashville, Tennessee, USA. CD4+ T cells were enriched through magnetic negative selection, after which naive cells were positively selected on CD45RA and the remaining negative fraction served as the memory subset. Blood was obtained by leukapheresis, after which PBMCs were separated by Ficoll-Histopaque density gradient centrifugation and cryopreserved in liquid nitrogen vapor phase. Analytical flow cytometry was used to check the purity and quantity of every magnetically sorted T cell population. Genomic DNA was isolated from every sorted fraction and measured by UV absorbance on a Nanodrop 2000c.

The sample comprised memory CD4+ T cells sorted from blood. The sample's cell subset or site label, in plain terms: CD45RA-negative fraction. The chain joins TRBV6-6 to TRBJ2-2, with the D gene not confidently named. The TCR originated in a woman younger than 45 in good health. CDR3 protein: CASSYSPANTGELFF. The DNA reads as follows: TGTGCCAGCAGTTACTCCCCTGCGAACACCGGGGAGCTGTTTTTT.